Sequencing of this T cell receptor (beta chain) was carried out in a study of T cell changes during pregnancy in multiple sclerosis (dated by TCRdb to about 2019). Notes on the research overall: The study looked at changes in the T cell repertoire across pregnancy in women with multiple sclerosis.

Spanning cysteine to phenylalanine, the CDR3 consists of 15 amino acids. The CDR3 DNA has 45 bases and is translated from base 1. V is reduced by 6 bases and J by 2 bases, leaving a spacing of 17 bases between them. The germline V gene specifies SQVTM as CDR1 and ANQGSEA as CDR2. The library was built by means of the immunoSEQ multiplex PCR assay. This is the immuneACCESS table as TCRdb keeps it, with only in-frame sequences that have V and J called. A part of the clones is gone; compared with another copy, unresolved V genes explain less than half, and the rest is unexplained. A total of about 70,000 clones appear in this sample, 85% to 95% of them only once. Together, the top ten hold 2.5% to 3.5% of the sample. In the case of this clone: This receptor's antigen is unknown. It has no much larger one-base neighbor in the sample; base qualities were not kept.

The sample here was CD8+ T cells from peripheral blood mononuclear cells, taken in the third trimester of pregnancy. The TCR was taken from a female donor in good health, enrolled as a control in a pregnancy study. The rearranged segments are TRBV29-1 and TRBJ2-1; matching of 6 bases hints at TRBD1 as the D gene. The CDR3: CSVVGHFLTYNEQFF. The nucleotide sequence reads as follows: TGCAGCGTGGTGGGACATTTTTTGACCTACAATGAGCAGTTCTTC.